The text below deals with one T cell receptor beta chain. Regions amplified from RNA transcripts were the TCR beta CDR3 regions. The HTBI primer set was used in a first-round RT-PCR of the TCR CDR3. TCRdb reprocessed the multiplex PCR reads with MiXCR, giving one entry per CDR3 protein. The sample contains about 590,000 distinct CDR3 sequences, 13% to 15% of which appear only once. The CDR3 runs to 13 residues. CDR1 is ENHRY and CDR2 is SYGVKD in the germline V gene. With 10 bases clipped from V and 5 bases from J, the junction kept 4 bases outside the gene matches. The sample originates from a study of T cells in Graves' hyperthyroidism and ophthalmopathy.

This TCR was recovered from a woman aged 18-29 years with Graves' ophthalmopathy. The gene calls are TRBV10-3 and TRBJ2-5; 13 positions match TRBD2. Sequenced material: blood. This CDR3 is CATELAGGETQYF. Here the CDR3 DNA reads TGTGCCACGGAACTAGCGGGAGGGGAGACCCAGTACTTC.